These 15 T cell receptor beta chains came from one sample sequenced in a study of T cells after yellow fever vaccination. TCRdb re-derived calls from the 5' RACE reads in MiXCR, one entry per CDR3 protein. This sample yields a few hundred thousand distinct CDR3 sequences, of which roughly 3.9% are seen a single time; under 30% belongs to the top ten. The sequences come from PBMCs, collected 5 days after the yellow fever booster vaccination. The source of these receptors is a man younger than 30 who received the YFV17D yellow fever vaccine.

The chain combines TRBV19 with TRBJ2-3; 7 positions match TRBD1. CDR1 and CDR2 from the germline V gene are LNHDA and SQIVND (reference sequence). The CDR3 is made up of 16 amino acids. After removal of 4 bases from V and 0 bases from J, the junction contained 7 bases not matched to a gene. This CDR3 is CASSTGTASSTDTQYF. DNA of the CDR3: TGTGCCAGTAGTACAGGGACAGCCTCTAGCACAGATACGCAGTATTTT.

This clonotype has only a few counts. V usage is TRBV7-9 and J usage is TRBJ1-5; no clear D. CDR3 length equals 13 residues. With 2 bases removed from V and 1 base from J, the gap between germline ends came to 3 bases. Germline V gives CDR1 SEHNR, CDR2 FQNEAQ (reference sequence). The CDR3 sequence is CASSLQSNQPQHF. CDR3 sequence (DNA): TGTGCCAGCAGCTTACAGAGCAATCAGCCCCAGCATTTT.

Regarding this clonotype: Sequence at one end of the junction differs from germline and may be a read error. The chain has TRBV15 and TRBJ2-5; perhaps D is TRBD1 or TRBD2 (5 bases each). This CDR3 region has 13 residues. CDR1 and CDR2 from the germline V gene are LNHNV and YYDKDF (reference sequence). The CDR3 is CATSRARGENQYF. As DNA, the CDR3 is TGTGCCACCAGCAGAGCGAGGGGAGAGAACCAGTACTTC. The entire variable domain, with the rest obtained from reference TRBV15 and TRBJ2-5, is as follows: DAMVIQNPRYQVTQFGKPVTLSCSQTLNHNVMYWYQQKSSQAPKLLFHYYDKDFNNEADTPDNFQSRRPNTSFCFLDIRSPGLGDTAMYLCATSRARGENQYFGPGTRLLVL.

The DNA for the CDR3 is TGTGCCAGCAGTTGGAGACAGGGCCTCAATCAGCCCCAGCATTTT. It specifies CASSWRQGLNQPQHF. The chain recombines TRBV12-3 or TRBV12-4 with TRBJ1-5, with 7 bases aligning to TRBD1. The CDR3 is made up of 15 amino acids. V dropped 4 bases and J dropped 3; count of bases not matched to a gene: 6.

There are many counts of this clonotype. This rearrangement joins TRBV7-2 to TRBJ1-5, with 10 positions matching TRBD1. This CDR3 has 16 residues. Germline V lookup: CDR1 SGHTA, CDR2 FQGNSA. J was trimmed by 6 bases and V by 0 bases; bases with no gene match: 5. CDR3 loop: CASSLAFGDRGQPQHF. The DNA of the CDR3 is TGTGCCAGCAGCTTAGCGTTCGGGGACAGGGGTCAGCCCCAGCATTTT.

This clonotype was picked up many times. The chain employs TRBV7-9 and TRBJ1-2; no clear D. Germline V CDR1 and CDR2: SEHNR, FQNEAQ (reference sequence). This CDR3 is 12 amino acids long. Trimming took off 5 bases at V and 8 bases at J, with 12 bases between the two ends. DNA for the CDR3: TGTGCCAGCAGCCTTGAGATAGGGGGCTACACCTTC. Encoded protein: CASSLEIGGYTF.

This clonotype occurred a few times. The chain recombines TRBV20-1 with TRBJ2-3; no reliable D call. This CDR3 contains 12 residues. V was clipped by 1 base and J by 5 bases, with 7 bases between them. Germline V gene lookup returns CDR1 DFQATT and CDR2 SNEGSKA (reference sequence). This CDR3 is CSARASVDTQYF. DNA for the CDR3: TGCAGTGCTAGAGCGTCAGTAGATACGCAGTATTTT.

This clonotype was observed at least ten times. The chain uses TRBV7-9 and TRBJ2-6, with D possibly being TRBD1 (6 bases). Germline V lookup: CDR1 SEHNR, CDR2 FQNEAQ (reference sequence). V was trimmed by 4 bases and J by 0 bases, leaving 10 bases between them. CDR3 length: 16 amino acids. In DNA, the CDR3 is TGTGCCAGCAGCTCTAACAGGGCCTCTGGGGCCAACGTCCTGACTTTC. It yields the protein CASSSNRASGANVLTF.

This clonotype came up a few times. The chain is built from TRBV20-1 and TRBJ1-6; 8 bases map to TRBD1. This CDR3 region has 13 residues. Germline CDR1 is DFQATT and CDR2 is SNEGSKA (reference sequence). Trimming cost V 3 bases and J 10 bases; bases outside gene matches: 5. Written as DNA, the CDR3 is TGCAGTGCTAGTACAGGGGGTTGGTCACCCCTCCACTTT. Amino acids: CSASTGGWSPLHF.

The rearrangement links TRBV29-1 to TRBJ1-5; no clear D gene. CDR1 and CDR2 (germline): SQVTM, ANQGSEA. The CDR3 sequence is 9 residues long. Written as DNA, the CDR3 is TGCAGGGCATTGCTGGGCCAGCATTTT. Protein: CRALLGQHF.

There are many counts of this clonotype. The gene calls are TRBV2 and TRBJ2-3; the D gene is possibly TRBD2 (5 bases). This CDR3 region has 14 residues. Germline CDR1 reads SNHLY; CDR2 reads FYNNEI. V was shortened by 3 bases and J by 0 bases, with 7 bases between the two germline ends. The CDR3 spells CASSEGGSTDTQYF. The CDR3 DNA reads as TGTGCCAGCAGTGAGGGCGGGAGCACAGATACGCAGTATTTT.

The chain carries TRBV11-1 and TRBJ2-5; the match to TRBD2 covers 12 bases. Germline V gene lookup returns CDR1 SGHAT and CDR2 FQDESV (reference sequence). Losses at the gene ends were 5 bases for V and 2 bases for J; bases not matched to a gene: 6. The CDR3 extends over 16 amino acids. For the CDR3, the DNA is TGTGCCAGCAGCCTCAGACTAGCGGGGGCTCAAGAGACCCAGTACTTC. It translates to CASSLRLAGAQETQYF.

This clonotype has more than one count but fewer than ten. The chain couples TRBV14 to TRBJ1-2, with D possibly matching TRBD1 (5 bases). The CDR3 covers 14 residues. CDR1 is SGHDN, CDR2 FVKESK, per germline. V was pared by 4 bases and J by 4 bases, with 13 bases between. CDR3 coding DNA: TGTGCCAGCAGCCGCGTCGGGGGTATCTATGGCTACACCTTC. Translation: CASSRVGGIYGYTF.

This clonotype came up many times. The chain links TRBV1 to TRBJ2-1; whether TRBD2, the table's D call, matches the DNA was not checked. TRBV1 is classified as a pseudogene. The CDR3 contains 14 residues. In DNA form, the CDR3 reads TGCACCAGCAGCCTGGGGACTCCGGTCGAGGGGCAGTTCTTC. This codes for CTSSLGTPVEGQFF.

This clonotype was seen a single time. This may arise from a read error, as a much more abundant clone is one base away. The gene calls are TRBV6-2 or TRBV6-3 and TRBJ2-5; no clear D. From germline, CDR1 is MNHEY and CDR2 SVGEGT. The CDR3 is made up of 11 amino acids. CDR3 in amino acids: CASNLQETHYF. Here the CDR3 DNA reads TGTGCCAGCAACCTCCAAGAGACCCACTACTTC.